Presented here are 29 T cell receptor beta chains from one specimen sequenced in a study of blood T cell repertoires in COVID-19. The repertoire was sequenced with immunoSEQ multiplex PCR; TCRdb's copy has only in-frame clones and lacks some. Altogether hundreds of thousands of clones are present, 88% being singletons, with the ten largest covering less than 3%. Sequencing used PBMCs or T cells enriched from blood (not recorded which). The receptors originated from a woman aged 45-59 years who had recovered from COVID-19.

The count of this clone is one. The chain has TRBV10-2 and TRBJ2-3, with D possibly matching TRBD2 (5 bases). The ends were cut back, 3 bases at V and 3 bases at J, with 10 bases in the middle. The germline CDR1 and CDR2 sequences are WSHSY and SAAADI. This CDR3 is built from 14 residues. In nucleotides, the CDR3 is TGCGCCAGCAGTGACGTAGCGCAGACAGATACGCAGTATTTT. The encoded protein is CASSDVAQTDTQYF.

The genes are TRBV28 and TRBJ2-7; D may be TRBD1 (6 bases). There are 17 residues in the CDR3. The V gene lost 6 bases and the J gene lost 6 bases, with 27 bases spanning the gap. The germline CDR1 and CDR2 sequences are MDHEN and SYDVKM. CDR3 sequence: CASSPGGSLQTLGEQYF. CDR3 DNA sequence: TGTGCCAGCAGCCCTGGGGGCAGCTTACAGACCCTGGGCGAGCAGTACTTC. The whole variable domain, filled in from reference TRBV28 and TRBJ2-7, reads DVKVTQSSRYLVKRTGEKVFLECVQDMDHENMFWYRQDPGLGLRLIYFSYDVKMKEKGDIPEGYSVSREKKERFSLILESASTNQTSMYLCASSPGGSLQTLGEQYFGPGTRLTVT.

The rearrangement links TRBV5-1 to TRBJ1-4; 7 bases are shared with TRBD1. The CDR3 loop spans 14 amino acids. The V gene's germline CDR1 is SGHRS and CDR2 YFSETQ. V shed 0 bases, J shed 7 bases, and the junction held 3 bases outside the gene matches. CDR3 in amino acids: CASSLGQGGEKLFF. The CDR3 DNA sequence: TGCGCCAGCAGCTTGGGACAGGGCGGTGAAAAACTGTTTTTT.

This clone was observed a few times. The rearrangement joins TRBV28 to TRBJ1-1; TRBD1 matches at 10 bases. CDR3 length: 16 residues. The V gene's germline CDR1 is MDHEN and CDR2 SYDVKM. After removal of 2 bases from V and 1 base from J, the junction contained 4 bases not matched to a gene. The CDR3 sequence is CASSLRDRGKNTEAFF. The CDR3 region has the DNA TGTGCCAGCAGTTTAAGGGACAGGGGTAAGAACACTGAAGCTTTCTTT.

The chain carries TRBV7-9 and TRBJ1-1; the match to TRBD1 covers 7 bases. The germline V gene has CDR1 SEHNR and CDR2 FQNEAQ (reference sequence). The junction had 18 bases not matched to a gene; V was cut back by 4 bases and J by 4 bases. This CDR3 comprises 18 residues. CDR3 region: CASSYPGQTFGSRTEAFF. The CDR3 DNA is TGTGCCAGCAGCTATCCGGGACAGACTTTTGGTAGCCGCACTGAAGCTTTCTTT. The whole variable domain, remainder taken from reference TRBV7-9 and TRBJ1-1, is DTGVSQNPRHKITKRGQNVTFRCDPISEHNRLYWYRQTLGQGPEFLTYFQNEAQLEKSRLLSDRFSAERPKGSFSTLEIQRTEQGDSAMYLCASSYPGQTFGSRTEAFFGQGTRLTVV.

This sequence joins TRBV27 and TRBJ2-3, with TRBD2 as a possible D gene (6 bases). There are 14 residues in the CDR3. Germline CDR1 and CDR2: MNHEY and SMNVEV (reference sequence). The germline V and J ends were trimmed by 4 bases and 1 base, with 9 bases remaining between them. Here the CDR3 reads CASSYTGGTDTQYF. The CDR3 nucleotides read TGTGCCAGCAGTTACACGGGAGGCACAGATACGCAGTATTTT.

Concerning this clone: The junction does not match germline at one end; this may be a read error. The chain has TRBV7-7 and TRBJ2-1, with 13 nucleotides matching TRBD2. Germline CDR1 SSHAT, CDR2 FNYEAQ (reference sequence). The CDR3 length is 15 residues. CDR3 in amino acids: CASSKGLAGRDEQFF. The CDR3 DNA sequence: TGTGCTAGCAGCAAGGGACTAGCGGGGAGGGATGAGCAGTTCTTC.

V usage is TRBV9 and J usage is TRBJ2-1, with D possibly matching TRBD1 (5 bases). Deletions cut 1 base from V and 0 bases from J, with 11 bases between. The CDR3 covers 16 residues. Germline values: CDR1 SGDLS, CDR2 YYNGEE. DNA of the CDR3: TGTGCCAGCAGCGTAAACGACGACAGCTCCTACAATGAGCAGTTCTTC. Protein: CASSVNDDSSYNEQFF.

In this sample, this clone turned up once. The J gene is TRBJ2-7, the V gene TRBV7-2; 9 positions agree with TRBD1. Germline V lookup: CDR1 SGHTA, CDR2 FQGNSA. V trimming: 5 bases; J trimming: 5 bases; junction bases outside the gene matches: 10. The CDR3 runs to 15 residues. The CDR3 DNA follows: TGTGCCAGCAGCACACCGGGGGGACAGGGCAACGAGCAGTACTTC. This encodes CASSTPGGQGNEQYF.

The chain links TRBV24-1 to TRBJ2-5, with D possibly TRBD1 on 5 matching bases. Germline CDR1 and CDR2: KGHDR and SFDVKD. CDR3 length equals 15 residues. V was trimmed by 3 bases and J by 5 bases, leaving 15 bases between them. This CDR3 is CATSDLDRERETQYF. CDR3 nucleotides: TGTGCCACCAGTGATCTAGACAGAGAAAGGGAGACCCAGTACTTC.

The chain employs TRBV6-2 or TRBV6-3 and TRBJ2-5, with 8 bases matching TRBD2. Germline assignment: CDR1 MNHEY and CDR2 SVGEGT. This CDR3 is 15 amino acids long. J gave up 5 bases and V 6 bases, and 11 bases lay outside the gene matches. The CDR3 bases are TGTGCCAGCAGCCCGAGAGGGACTAGTTGGGAGACCCAGTACTTC. This sequence encodes CASSPRGTSWETQYF.

The rearrangement joins TRBV6-2 or TRBV6-3 to TRBJ1-2; 11 bases are shared with TRBD1. CDR3 length: 16 residues. CDR1 and CDR2 from the germline V gene are MNHEY and SVGEGT. Losses at the gene ends were 5 bases for V and 4 bases for J; bases not matched to a gene: 9. This CDR3 reads CASSAGQGVSSYGYTF. In nucleotides, the CDR3 is TGTGCCAGCAGTGCGGGACAGGGGGTCTCGAGCTATGGCTACACCTTC.

V gene TRBV5-1 combines with J gene TRBJ2-5; maybe TRBD1 (6 bases). Germline CDR1 and CDR2: SGHRS and YFSETQ. V shed 7 bases and J shed 5 bases, with 15 bases lying between them. This CDR3 has 13 amino acids. This CDR3 reads CASATGTIETQYF. The CDR3 nucleotides read TGCGCCAGCGCAACCGGGACAATTGAGACCCAGTACTTC.

The chain has TRBV30 and TRBJ1-4; D is unresolved. The CDR3 is 16 amino acids. Germline CDR1 and CDR2: GTSNPN and SVGIG (reference sequence). Trimming shortened V by 1 base and J by 0 bases, and 12 bases separated the two germline ends. CDR3 residues: CAWSANPSATNEKLFF. The CDR3 DNA reads TGTGCCTGGAGTGCCAACCCCAGTGCAACTAATGAAAAACTGTTTTTT.

The chain's CDR3 is CASSRSGGNSYEQYF. The CDR3 region has the DNA TGTGCCAGCAGCCGATCAGGGGGTAACTCCTACGAGCAGTACTTC. The J gene is TRBJ2-7, the V gene TRBV5-4; 7 bases are shared with TRBD1. V shed 4 bases and J 0 bases; nucleotides not matched to a gene: 7. The CDR3 runs 15 residues. From germline, CDR1 is SGHNT and CDR2 YYREEE (reference sequence).

The chain joins TRBV11-3 to TRBJ2-1; 9 bases agree with TRBD2. The CDR3 loop spans 16 amino acids. Germline V gene sequence: CDR1 SGHNT, CDR2 YENEEA. V was pared by 4 bases and J by 0 bases, with 4 bases of the junction left unmatched. The CDR3 DNA sequence: TGTGCCAGCAGCTCGGCTAGCGGGATCTCCTACAATGAGCAGTTCTTC. Translating it yields CASSSASGISYNEQFF.

The chain links TRBV21-1 to TRBJ2-7; the table gives TRBD2 as D, unverified against the DNA. TRBV21-1 counts as a pseudogene. CDR3 length: 14 amino acids. The CDR3 is CASSKRTSSHEQYF. The CDR3 region has the DNA TGTGCCAGCAGCAAACGGACTAGCTCCCACGAGCAGTACTTC.

The chain employs TRBV29-1 and TRBJ2-5; TRBD2 agrees at 10 bases. The length of the CDR3 is 15 residues. V trimming: 1 base; J trimming: 9 bases; junction bases outside the gene matches: 11. Germline assignment: CDR1 SQVTM and CDR2 ANQGSEA. The CDR3 loop is CSVEAELAGRGAQYF. The CDR3 nucleotides read TGCAGCGTTGAAGCTGAACTAGCGGGAAGGGGGGCCCAGTACTTC.

The rearrangement uses TRBV9 and TRBJ1-2; TRBD1 aligns across 8 bases. The V segment lost 4 bases and the J segment 3 bases; nucleotides outside the gene matches: 8. CDR1 and CDR2 (germline): SGDLS, YYNGEE. This CDR3 region has 15 residues. Here the CDR3 reads CASSPGGTGYYGYTF. For the CDR3, the DNA is TGTGCCAGCAGCCCTGGGGGGACAGGATACTATGGCTACACCTTC.

This clone appeared once. This chain uses TRBV18 with TRBJ1-5; no definite D call. CDR1 is KGHSH and CDR2 is LQKENI in the germline V gene. V was shortened by 2 bases and J by 2 bases, with 16 bases between the two germline ends. This CDR3 is built from 17 residues. The CDR3 DNA sequence: TGTGCCAGCTCACCATCGGGGTCGGGAAGGGGCAATCAGCCCCAGCATTTT. This gives the protein CASSPSGSGRGNQPQHF.

J is TRBJ2-2 and V is TRBV5-4, with TRBD2 as a possible D gene (6 bases). Germline CDR1 SGHNT, CDR2 YYREEE (reference sequence). V was pared by 0 bases and J by 5 bases, with 17 bases between. The CDR3 consists of 17 residues. The CDR3 here is CASSLVAPGLRTGELFF. The CDR3 DNA follows: TGTGCCAGCAGCTTGGTGGCCCCGGGACTGCGGACCGGGGAGCTGTTTTTT.

The chain joins TRBV6-6 to TRBJ2-7; D is unclear. The germline gives CDR1 MNHNY, CDR2 SVGAGI (reference sequence). The CDR3 contains 11 residues. V lost 7 bases to trimming and J lost 0 bases, with 4 bases between them. The CDR3 nucleotides are TGTGCCAGCACTTCCTCCTACGAGCAGTACTTC. It codes for CASTSSYEQYF.

This chain's CDR3 is CASLQGTPSYEQYF. CDR3 in DNA: TGTGCCAGCCTACAGGGGACCCCCTCCTACGAGCAGTACTTC. V and J are TRBV28 and TRBJ2-7, with 7 nucleotides matching TRBD1. This CDR3 has 14 residues. The V segment lost 8 bases and the J segment 0 bases; nucleotides outside the gene matches: 7. The germline gives CDR1 MDHEN, CDR2 SYDVKM.

The rearrangement uses TRBV14 and TRBJ1-2; no clear D. This CDR3 is 14 amino acids long. Germline-derived CDR1 and CDR2 are SGHDN and FVKESK. V lost 0 bases and J lost 0, with 5 bases in between. Written as DNA, the CDR3 is TGTGCCAGCAGCCAAGACCCCACTAACTATGGCTACACCTTC. Its protein product is CASSQDPTNYGYTF.

This chain links TRBV27 with TRBJ1-1, with a weak D call TRBD1 (5 bases). This CDR3 is built from 13 residues. V dropped 1 base and J dropped 8 bases, with 11 bases sitting between them. Germline V lookup: CDR1 MNHEY, CDR2 SMNVEV (reference sequence). The CDR3 DNA follows: TGTGCCAGCAGTTTATTACAGGCCACGGAAGCTTTCTTT. It specifies CASSLLQATEAFF.

The rearrangement uses TRBV6-5 and TRBJ2-7, with D possibly matching TRBD1 (6 bases). Germline CDR1 reads MNHEY; CDR2 reads SVGAGI. This CDR3 is built from 14 residues. V was shortened by 5 bases and J by 6 bases, with 17 bases between the two germline ends. CDR3 nucleotide sequence: TGTGCCAGCAGTCTGGGACAAAGGGTGGGCGAGCAGTACTTC. As protein: CASSLGQRVGEQYF.

This clone was observed a single time. The chain has TRBV6-6 and TRBJ2-7; 8 bases map to TRBD1. Looked up from germline, CDR1 is MNHNY and CDR2 is SVGAGI (reference sequence). The CDR3 covers 16 residues. J gave up 3 bases and V 2 bases, and 9 bases lay outside the gene matches. CDR3 coding DNA: TGTGCCAGCAGTTACGCCCCCCCACAGGGGGTCTACGAGCAGTACTTC. It is translated as CASSYAPPQGVYEQYF.

The chain is built from TRBV6-2 or TRBV6-3 and TRBJ1-3, with TRBD1 identical over 7 bases. V lost 2 bases and J lost 0; bases outside the gene matches: 7. Germline CDR1 reads MNHEY; CDR2 reads SVGEGT. This CDR3 contains 17 residues. CDR3 DNA sequence: TGTGCCAGCAGTTACAACGGACAGGCACCCTCTGGAAACACCATATATTTT. Translating it yields CASSYNGQAPSGNTIYF.

DNA for the CDR3: TGTGCCAGCAGCTTAGGACGAAGGGACAGGGCTGGAAACACCATATATTTT. Residues: CASSLGRRDRAGNTIYF. The V and J genes are TRBV7-2 and TRBJ1-3, with 9 bases that match TRBD1. Germline V gene data show CDR1 as SGHTA and CDR2 as FQGNSA. The CDR3 loop spans 17 amino acids. Unmatched junction bases numbered 6, after V lost 1 base and J lost 2 bases.